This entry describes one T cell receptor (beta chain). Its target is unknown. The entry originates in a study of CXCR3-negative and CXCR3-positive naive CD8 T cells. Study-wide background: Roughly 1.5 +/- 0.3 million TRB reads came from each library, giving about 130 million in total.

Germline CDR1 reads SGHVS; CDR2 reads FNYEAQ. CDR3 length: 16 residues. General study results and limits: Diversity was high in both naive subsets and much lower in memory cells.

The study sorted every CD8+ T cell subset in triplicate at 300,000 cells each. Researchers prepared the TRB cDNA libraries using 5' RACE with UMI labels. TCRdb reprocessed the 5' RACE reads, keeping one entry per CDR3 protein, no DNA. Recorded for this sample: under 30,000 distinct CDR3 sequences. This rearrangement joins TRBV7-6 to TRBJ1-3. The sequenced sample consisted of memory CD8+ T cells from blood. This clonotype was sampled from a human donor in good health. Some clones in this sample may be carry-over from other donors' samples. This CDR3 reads CASSPRVGSSGNTIYF.